This T cell receptor (beta chain) was captured in a study of cytomegalovirus exposure and HLA in healthy donors. Study-level points and caveats: Reports indicate that TCR beta sequences accurately predicted the HLA-A and HLA-B alleles of most subjects. The study labeled 150 to 200 TCR beta chains cytomegalovirus-associated. Per published reports, the classifier diagnosed cytomegalovirus status with high specificity and sensitivity.

The PCR employed 60 Vbeta primers together with 13 Jbeta primers. Study processing details: Later analysis identified tens of millions of unique TCR beta chains, around 10 million shared. Here immunoSEQ multiplex PCR was the method, and the copy in TCRdb shows in-frame clones only, minus some. V and J calls plus clone size are reproduced from that table; the DNA served to infer D and trimming. Of 100,000 to 150,000 clones in the sample, roughly 71% were seen once. The CDR3 contains 9 residues. CDR1 and CDR2 from the germline V gene are SEHNR and FQNEAQ (reference sequence). A note on this clone: Its antigen is not identified. One end of the junction varies from germline; a read error may be responsible.

Sequenced material: PBMCs. The chain uses TRBV7-9 and TRBJ2-7; D is possibly TRBD1 (5 bases). The source is a woman in her 40s in good health and CMV-seronegative. The CDR3 bases are TGTGCCAGCAGCACAGGCGGTGACTTC. Translating it yields CASSTGGDF.